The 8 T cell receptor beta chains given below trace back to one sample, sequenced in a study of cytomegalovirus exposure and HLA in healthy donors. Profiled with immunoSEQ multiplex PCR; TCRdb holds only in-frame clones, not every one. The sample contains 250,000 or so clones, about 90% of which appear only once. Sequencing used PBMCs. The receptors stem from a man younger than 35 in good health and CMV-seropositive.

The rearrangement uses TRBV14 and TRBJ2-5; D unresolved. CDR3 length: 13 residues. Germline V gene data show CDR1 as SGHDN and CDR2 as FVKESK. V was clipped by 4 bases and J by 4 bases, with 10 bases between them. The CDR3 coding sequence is TGTGCCAGCAGCCTCCGAGGATCAGAGACCCAGTACTTC. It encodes CASSLRGSETQYF.

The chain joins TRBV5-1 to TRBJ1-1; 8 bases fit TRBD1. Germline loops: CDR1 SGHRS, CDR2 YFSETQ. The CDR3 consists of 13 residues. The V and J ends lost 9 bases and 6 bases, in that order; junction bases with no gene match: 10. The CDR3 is CATSPDREAEAFF. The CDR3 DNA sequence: TGCGCCACCTCTCCGGACAGGGAGGCTGAAGCTTTCTTT.

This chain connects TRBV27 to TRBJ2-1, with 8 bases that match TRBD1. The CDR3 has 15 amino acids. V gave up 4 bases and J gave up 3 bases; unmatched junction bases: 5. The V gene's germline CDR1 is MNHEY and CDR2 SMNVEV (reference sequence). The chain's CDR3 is CASSSTGGNYNEQFF. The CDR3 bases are TGTGCCAGCAGTTCCACAGGGGGGAACTACAATGAGCAGTTCTTC.

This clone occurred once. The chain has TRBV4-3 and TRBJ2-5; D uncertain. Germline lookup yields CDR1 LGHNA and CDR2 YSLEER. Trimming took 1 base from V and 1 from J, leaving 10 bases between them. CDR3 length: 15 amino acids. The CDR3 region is CASSQVARIQETQYF. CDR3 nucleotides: TGCGCCAGCAGCCAAGTGGCCAGGATCCAAGAGACCCAGTACTTC.

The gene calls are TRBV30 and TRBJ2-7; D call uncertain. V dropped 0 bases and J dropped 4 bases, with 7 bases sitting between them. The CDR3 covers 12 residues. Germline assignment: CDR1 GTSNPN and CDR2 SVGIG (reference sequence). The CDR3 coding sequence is TGTGCCTGGAGTGTCCCCCAATACGAGCAGTACTTC. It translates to CAWSVPQYEQYF.

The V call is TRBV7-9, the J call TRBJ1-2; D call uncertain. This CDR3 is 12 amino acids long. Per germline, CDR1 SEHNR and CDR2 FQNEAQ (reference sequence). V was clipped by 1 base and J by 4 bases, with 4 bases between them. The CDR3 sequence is CASSLEAYGYTF. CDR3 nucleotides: TGTGCCAGCAGCTTAGAAGCCTATGGCTACACCTTC.

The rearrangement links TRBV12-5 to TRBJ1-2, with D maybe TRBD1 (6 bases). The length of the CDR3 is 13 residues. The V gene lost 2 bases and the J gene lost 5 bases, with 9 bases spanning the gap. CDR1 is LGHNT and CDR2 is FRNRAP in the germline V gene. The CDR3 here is CASGLQGGYGYTF. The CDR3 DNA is TGTGCTAGTGGTTTGCAAGGGGGTTATGGCTACACCTTC.

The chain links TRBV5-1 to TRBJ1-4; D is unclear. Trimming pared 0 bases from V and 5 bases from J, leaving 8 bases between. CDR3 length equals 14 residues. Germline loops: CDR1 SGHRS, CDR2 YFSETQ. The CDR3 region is CASSLGHRNEKLFF. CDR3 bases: TGCGCCAGCAGCTTGGGCCATCGGAATGAAAAACTGTTTTTT.